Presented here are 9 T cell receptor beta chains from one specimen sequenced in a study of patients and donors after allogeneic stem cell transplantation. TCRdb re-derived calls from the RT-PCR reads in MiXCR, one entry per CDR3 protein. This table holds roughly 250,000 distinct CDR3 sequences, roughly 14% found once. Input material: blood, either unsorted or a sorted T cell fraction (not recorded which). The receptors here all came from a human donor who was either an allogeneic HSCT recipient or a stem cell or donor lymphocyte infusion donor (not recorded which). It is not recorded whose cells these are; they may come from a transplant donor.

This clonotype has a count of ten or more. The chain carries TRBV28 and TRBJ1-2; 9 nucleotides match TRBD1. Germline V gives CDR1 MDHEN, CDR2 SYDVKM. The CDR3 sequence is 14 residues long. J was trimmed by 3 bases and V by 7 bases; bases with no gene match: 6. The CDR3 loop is CASTKQGAYYGYTF. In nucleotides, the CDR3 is TGTGCCAGCACCAAACAGGGGGCATACTATGGCTACACCTTC.

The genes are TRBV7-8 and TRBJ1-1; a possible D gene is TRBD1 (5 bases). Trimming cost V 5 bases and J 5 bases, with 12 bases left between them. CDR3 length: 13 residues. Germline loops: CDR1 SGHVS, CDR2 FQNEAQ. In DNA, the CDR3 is TGTGCCAGCAGCCCAGAGGGGTGGACTGAAGCTTTCTTT. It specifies CASSPEGWTEAFF. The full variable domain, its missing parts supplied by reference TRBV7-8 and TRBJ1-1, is GAGVSQSPRYKVAKRGQDVALRCDPISGHVSLFWYQQALGQGPEFLTYFQNEAQLDKSGLPSDRFFAERPEGSVSTLKIQRTQQEDSAVYLCASSPEGWTEAFFGQGTRLTVV.

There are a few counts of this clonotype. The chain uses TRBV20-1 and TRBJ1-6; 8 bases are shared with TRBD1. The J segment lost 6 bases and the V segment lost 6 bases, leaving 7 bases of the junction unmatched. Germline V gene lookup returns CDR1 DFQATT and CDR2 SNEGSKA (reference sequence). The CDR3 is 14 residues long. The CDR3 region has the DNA TGCAGTGCCAACGGACAGGGTCGTAATTCACCCCTCCACTTT. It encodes CSANGQGRNSPLHF.

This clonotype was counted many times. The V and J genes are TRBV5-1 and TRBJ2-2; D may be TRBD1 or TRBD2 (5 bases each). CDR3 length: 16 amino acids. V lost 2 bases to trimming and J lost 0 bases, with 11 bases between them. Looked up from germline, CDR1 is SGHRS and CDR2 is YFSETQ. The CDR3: CASSFFGTANTGELFF. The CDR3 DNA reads TGCGCCAGCAGCTTCTTCGGGACCGCGAACACCGGGGAGCTGTTTTTT.

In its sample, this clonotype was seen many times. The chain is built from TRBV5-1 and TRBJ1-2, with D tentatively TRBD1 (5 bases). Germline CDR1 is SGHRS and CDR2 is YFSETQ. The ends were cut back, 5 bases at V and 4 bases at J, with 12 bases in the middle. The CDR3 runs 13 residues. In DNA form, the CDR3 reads TGCGCCAGCAGGGATACGGGACTCTATGGCTACACCTTC. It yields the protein CASRDTGLYGYTF.

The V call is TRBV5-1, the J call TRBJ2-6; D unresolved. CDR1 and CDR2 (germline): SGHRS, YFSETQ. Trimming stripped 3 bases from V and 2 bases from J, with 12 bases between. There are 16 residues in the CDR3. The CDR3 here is CASSSEFHAGANVLTF. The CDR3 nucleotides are TGCGCCAGCAGCTCGGAGTTTCACGCTGGGGCCAACGTCCTGACTTTC.

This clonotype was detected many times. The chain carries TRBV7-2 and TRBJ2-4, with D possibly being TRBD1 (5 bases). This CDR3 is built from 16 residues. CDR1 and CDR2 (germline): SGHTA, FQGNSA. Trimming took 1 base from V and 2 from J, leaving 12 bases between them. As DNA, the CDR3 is TGTGCCAGCAGCTTAGAGGCAGGGTTTTCCAAAAACATTCAGTACTTC. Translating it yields CASSLEAGFSKNIQYF.

CDR3 loop: CASSAGVSLYF. Written as DNA, the CDR3 is TGTGCCAGCAGTGCGGGGGTTTCTTTGTATTTT. The rearrangement links TRBV25-1 to TRBJ2-3, with D perhaps TRBD2 (6 bases). Trimming removed 4 bases from V and 14 bases from J, with 13 bases in between. CDR1 is MGHDK, CDR2 SYGVNS, per germline. This CDR3 has 11 residues. Supplemented by reference TRBV25-1 and TRBJ2-3, the full variable domain reads EADIYQTPRYLVIGTGKKITLECSQTMGHDKMYWYQQDPGMELHLIHYSYGVNSTEKGDLSSESTVSRIRTEHFPLTLESARPSHTSQYLCASSAGVSLYFGPGTRLTVL.

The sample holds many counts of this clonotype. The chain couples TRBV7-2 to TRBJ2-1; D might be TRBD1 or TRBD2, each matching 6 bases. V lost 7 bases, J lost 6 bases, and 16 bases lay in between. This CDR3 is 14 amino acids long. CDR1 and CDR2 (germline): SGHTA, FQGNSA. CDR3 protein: CASKRGALTNEQFF. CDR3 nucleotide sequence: TGTGCCAGCAAGAGGGGGGCCTTAACCAATGAGCAGTTCTTC.